A selection of T cell receptor beta chains follows, all from one sample in a study of PD-1 blockade in classical Hodgkin lymphoma. The method was immunoSEQ multiplex PCR; TCRdb's version includes in-frame clones alone and lacks a portion of them. The sample includes some 110,000 clones, over 85% of them seen just once. Sequenced material: peripheral blood mononuclear cells (PBMCs), taken before the fourth cycle of nivolumab. These TCRs come from a human donor with classical Hodgkin lymphoma. CDR3s include the opening cysteine and the closing phenylalanine or tryptophan. The order of the fields is D gene, J gene, V gene, clone size, CDR3 DNA, CDR3 protein. A D gene is named only where the DNA matches it firmly. Size values are once, few and many counts, or a class for expanded clones, and some rows have none.

d_gene: TRBD1; j_gene: TRBJ1-2; v_gene: TRBV29-1; abundance: .; CDR3nt: TGCAGCGTTGAAAGAGGAACAGGGGGCGTCGGCTATGGCTACACCTTC; CDR3aa: CSVERGTGGVGYGYTF
d_gene: TRBD1; j_gene: TRBJ1-1; v_gene: TRBV27; abundance: .; CDR3nt: TGTGCCAGCAGTTTCTACCCCGGGACAGGTGGATTGGCGAACACTGAAGCTTTCTTT; CDR3aa: CASSFYPGTGGLANTEAFF
d_gene: .; j_gene: TRBJ1-5; v_gene: TRBV6-5; abundance: few; CDR3nt: TGTGCCAGCAGTAAGACCCGCAATCAGCCCCAGCATTTT; CDR3aa: CASSKTRNQPQHF
d_gene: .; j_gene: TRBJ2-2; v_gene: TRBV4-3; abundance: .; CDR3nt: TGCGCCAGCAGCCAAGATTCCGGGGTACCCCGGGAGCTGTTTTTT; CDR3aa: CASSQDSGVPRELFF
d_gene: .; j_gene: TRBJ2-1; v_gene: TRBV11-2; abundance: .; CDR3nt: TGTGCCAGCAGCTTTCAGCGCGCCATAAACAATGAGCAGTTCTTC; CDR3aa: CASSFQRAINNEQFF
d_gene: .; j_gene: TRBJ1-1; v_gene: TRBV6-4; abundance: .; CDR3nt: TGTGCCAGCAGTGACCTCGAGGGGGGAAGTACTGAAGCTTTCTTT; CDR3aa: CASSDLEGGSTEAFF
d_gene: .; j_gene: TRBJ2-7; v_gene: TRBV6-5; abundance: .; CDR3nt: TGTGCCAGCAGTTACTTGGACGAGCAGTACTTC; CDR3aa: CASSYLDEQYF
d_gene: TRBD1; j_gene: TRBJ1-5; v_gene: TRBV28; abundance: .; CDR3nt: TGTGCCAGCAACCGGGACAGGGGTAGAAATAGCAATCAGCCCCAGCATTTT; CDR3aa: CASNRDRGRNSNQPQHF
d_gene: .; j_gene: TRBJ2-7; v_gene: TRBV6-6; abundance: .; CDR3nt: TGTGCCAGCAGTTACTCGGGAAAAACCTACGAGCAGTACTTC; CDR3aa: CASSYSGKTYEQYF
d_gene: TRBD2; j_gene: TRBJ2-7; v_gene: TRBV30; abundance: .; CDR3nt: TGTGCCTGGAGCTCTATGAGGACTAGCGTCGAGCAGTACTTC; CDR3aa: CAWSSMRTSVEQYF
d_gene: TRBD1; j_gene: TRBJ1-2; v_gene: TRBV7-9; abundance: .; CDR3nt: TGTGCCAGCAGTCGTGGGACAGGGGACCTCTATGGCTACACCTTC; CDR3aa: CASSRGTGDLYGYTF
d_gene: TRBD1; j_gene: TRBJ1-4; v_gene: TRBV19; abundance: .; CDR3nt: TGTGCCAGTAGCCGGACAGGGGTGGCAACTAATGAAAAACTGTTTTTT; CDR3aa: CASSRTGVATNEKLFF
d_gene: TRBD2; j_gene: TRBJ2-7; v_gene: TRBV7-9; abundance: .; CDR3nt: TGTGCCAGCAGCTTAGGTGTTCCTCGTACTAGCGGGAGCTACGAGCAGTACTTC; CDR3aa: CASSLGVPRTSGSYEQYF
d_gene: .; j_gene: TRBJ2-2; v_gene: TRBV19; abundance: few; CDR3nt: TGTGCCAGTAGTATACTCTTTCCCGGGGAGCTGTTTTTT; CDR3aa: CASSILFPGELFF
d_gene: .; j_gene: TRBJ2-7; v_gene: TRBV30; abundance: .; CDR3nt: TGTGCCTGGAGCCCCACCCGGGGCGAGCAGTACTTC; CDR3aa: CAWSPTRGEQYF
d_gene: .; j_gene: TRBJ1-2; v_gene: TRBV28; abundance: once; CDR3nt: TGTGCCAGCAATCCGCTTTCAGCAGGGCAACATAGATGGTACACCTTC; CDR3aa: CASNPLSAGQHRWYTF
d_gene: .; j_gene: TRBJ2-2; v_gene: TRBV5-8; abundance: .; CDR3nt: TGTGCCAGCAGCCCGTGGACATCGAACACCGGGGAGCTGTTTTTT; CDR3aa: CASSPWTSNTGELFF